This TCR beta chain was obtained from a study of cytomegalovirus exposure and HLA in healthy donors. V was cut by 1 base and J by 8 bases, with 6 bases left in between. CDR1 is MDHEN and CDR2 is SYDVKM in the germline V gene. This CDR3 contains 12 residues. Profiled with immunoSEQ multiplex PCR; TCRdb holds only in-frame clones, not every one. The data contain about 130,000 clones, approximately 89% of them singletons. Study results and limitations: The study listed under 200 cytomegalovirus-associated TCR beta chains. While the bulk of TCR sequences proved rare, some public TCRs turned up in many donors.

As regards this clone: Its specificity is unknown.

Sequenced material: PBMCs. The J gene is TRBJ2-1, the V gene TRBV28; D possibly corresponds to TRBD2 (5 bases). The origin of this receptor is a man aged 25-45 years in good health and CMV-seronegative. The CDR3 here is CASSLSGYEQFF. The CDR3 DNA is TGTGCCAGCAGTTTATCGGGGTATGAGCAGTTCTTC.